This passage covers 16 T cell receptor beta chains from one sample sequenced in a study of tumor and adjacent non-tumor tissue in lung cancer. A modified ARM-PCR protocol with three rounds of nested PCR amplified TCRbeta. TCRdb processed the multiplex PCR reads anew with MiXCR; each CDR3 protein has one entry. The sample shows about 75,000 distinct CDR3 sequences, under 80% of them seen only once. The template was RNA from unsorted bulk tissue. The source material was lung tumor tissue. The origin of the receptors is a woman aged 45-65 years with non-small cell lung cancer.

The V call is TRBV11-1, the J call TRBJ1-2, with 8 nucleotides matching TRBD1. CDR3 length: 13 residues. With V trimmed by 4 bases and J by 8 bases, 6 bases remained unmatched. Germline values: CDR1 SGHAT, CDR2 FQDESV (reference sequence). CDR3 amino acids: CASSSQGARGYTF. The CDR3 coding sequence is TGTGCCAGCAGCTCGCAGGGGGCAAGAGGCTACACCTTC.

As to this clonotype: Since no conserved phenylalanine or tryptophan closes the CDR3, a read error is the likely cause. The rearrangement joins TRBV4-1 to TRBJ2-1; 11 bases are shared with TRBD2. Germline CDR1 and CDR2: MGHRA and YSYEKL. The CDR3 covers 16 residues. The DNA of the CDR3 is TGCGACAGCAGCCAAGAGGTAGCGGGAGGGCTCTATGAGCAGTTCTAT. Translating gives CDSSQEVAGGLYEQFY.

In regard to this clonotype: At one end the junction does not follow the germline gene, possibly because of a read error. The CDR3 coding sequence is TGCAGCATCGTTGAGACGAACACTGAAGTTTTCTTT. This sequence encodes CSIVETNTEVFF. The chain uses TRBV29-1 and TRBJ1-1; no clear D gene. This CDR3 comprises 12 residues. Germline CDR1 SQVTM, CDR2 ANQGSEA.

Details on this clonotype: Since a much larger clone is just one base distant, this may be a read error. The gene calls are TRBV19 and TRBJ2-2; tentative D call: TRBD2 (5 bases). The germline V gene has CDR1 LNHDA and CDR2 SQIVND (reference sequence). CDR3 length equals 14 residues. The CDR3 sequence is CTSSMDSDTGELFF. The CDR3 nucleotides are TGTACCAGTAGTATGGACTCCGACACCGGGGAGCTGTTTTTT.

On this clonotype itself: Because the CDR3 is missing its conserved closing phenylalanine or tryptophan, this is likely a read error. The rearrangement links TRBV4-2 to TRBJ2-3, with D hard to call. From germline, CDR1 is LGHNA and CDR2 YNFKEQ. The CDR3 runs to 16 residues. CDR3 region: CASSPAREESTDTQYL. The CDR3 bases are TGTGCCAGCAGCCCGGCACGCGAGGAGAGCACGGATACGCAGTATCTT.

To note about this clonotype: Relative to the germline gene, one junction end is altered; a read error may explain this. The V gene is TRBV10-1, the J gene TRBJ2-1; TRBD2 agrees at 9 bases. Germline CDR1 WNHNN, CDR2 SYGVQD (reference sequence). The CDR3 covers 16 residues. CDR3 amino acids: CASSGFGTSWSNEHFF. In DNA, the CDR3 is TGCGCCAGCAGTGGATTCGGGACTAGCTGGAGTAATGAGCACTTCTTC.

In regard to this clonotype: No conserved phenylalanine or tryptophan is present at the end of the CDR3, so a read error is the likely explanation. The J gene is TRBJ2-5, the V gene TRBV4-2; 7 bases align to TRBD2. The CDR3 loop spans 16 amino acids. With 4 bases clipped from V and 0 bases from J, the junction kept 8 bases outside the gene matches. Germline values: CDR1 LGHNA, CDR2 YNFKEQ. The chain's CDR3 is CASSPRQAGNQETQYL. CDR3 sequence (DNA): TGTGCCAGCAGCCCTCGACAAGCGGGGAACCAAGAGACCCAGTACTTA.

As concerns this clonotype: The conserved closing phenylalanine or tryptophan is absent in this CDR3, likely reflecting a read error. The chain has TRBV6-6 and TRBJ1-2; 7 bases are a match to TRBD1. After removal of 7 bases from V and 1 base from J, the junction contained 6 bases not matched to a gene. The CDR3 totals 14 residues. CDR1 is MNHNY and CDR2 is SVGAGI in the germline V gene (reference sequence). The CDR3 here is CASIPGTVNYGYTL. The CDR3 region has the DNA TGTGCCAGCATCCCTGGGACAGTTAACTATGGCTACACCTTA.

For this clonotype: Its ends do not fully match the called genes, so a read error is possible. The chain couples TRBV11-1 to TRBJ2-1; D might be TRBD1 or TRBD2, each matching 5 bases. The CDR3 sequence is 15 residues long. Germline values: CDR1 SGHAT, CDR2 FQDESV (reference sequence). The CDR3 DNA reads TGTGCCAACAGCTCCCAGGGCTTGGGGGTCAATGAACAGTTCTTC. It is translated as CANSSQGLGVNEQFF.

Turning to this clonotype: The CDR3 carries no conserved terminal phenylalanine or tryptophan, so it likely arises from a read error. This chain joins TRBV6-5 and TRBJ2-2; D call uncertain. V shed 8 bases and J shed 4 bases, with 17 bases lying between them. Germline V lookup: CDR1 MNHEY, CDR2 SVGAGI. This CDR3 has 15 amino acids. The CDR3 spells CASGQSPFLTGELFS. The CDR3 bases are TGTGCCAGCGGTCAGTCTCCGTTCCTCACCGGGGAGCTGTTTTCT.

Turning to this clonotype: A junction end diverges from the germline sequence, so it may reflect a read error. The genes are TRBV11-1 and TRBJ2-7; D remains unclear. The length of the CDR3 is 13 residues. The germline V gene encodes CDR1 SGHAT and CDR2 FQDESV (reference sequence). As DNA, the CDR3 is TGTGCCATCAGCTTTGGGCAGGCCTACTACCAGTACTTC. This gives the protein CAISFGQAYYQYF.

A note on this clonotype: Given a much more abundant clone one base away, this may be a read error. J is TRBJ1-2 and V is TRBV7-9, with D perhaps TRBD1 (5 bases). The CDR3 is 15 residues long. V was cut by 0 bases and J by 7 bases, with 15 bases left in between. Germline CDR1 SEHNR, CDR2 FQNEAQ (reference sequence). The CDR3 DNA sequence: TGTGCCAGCAGCTTAGCGCAAGTGGGGCCGAGTGGCTACACCTTC. This gives the protein CASSLAQVGPSGYTF.

On this clonotype: A read error may be the cause here, since a much bigger clone is one base away. The chain recombines TRBV28 with TRBJ1-3; D unclear. Germline V gives CDR1 MDHEN, CDR2 SYDVKM. This CDR3 has 19 amino acids. The CDR3 region is CASSYTEEWAFSSGNIIYF. The CDR3 nucleotides are TGTGCCAGCAGTTACACCGAAGAGTGGGCATTCAGCTCTGGAAACATCATATATTTT.

With regard to this clonotype: The CDR3 does not end in the conserved phenylalanine or tryptophan, so this is likely a read error. V usage is TRBV28 and J usage is TRBJ2-7; weak D call: TRBD1 (5 bases). This CDR3 has 14 residues. Germline lookup yields CDR1 MDHEN and CDR2 SYDVKM. The chain's CDR3 is CASNLYLQVSEQYS. Written as DNA, the CDR3 is TGTGCCAGCAATTTATACCTACAGGTTTCCGAGCAGTACTCC.

Concerning this clonotype itself: A much larger clone differs from this one at a single base, so this may be a read error. V and J are TRBV6-4 and TRBJ2-1; 10 positions match TRBD2. CDR3 length: 14 amino acids. Looked up from germline, CDR1 is MRHNA and CDR2 is SNTAGT. The V and J ends lost 2 bases and 5 bases, in that order; junction bases with no gene match: 0. The DNA of the CDR3 is TGTGCCAGCAGTGACGGGACTAGCGACAATGAGCAGTTCTTC. Translating it yields CASSDGTSDNEQFF.

This clonotype was recorded at least ten times. V gene TRBV6-1 combines with J gene TRBJ1-5; TRBD1 is a possible D gene (5 bases). The CDR3 length is 16 residues. The V gene lost 6 bases and the J gene lost 4 bases, with 19 bases spanning the gap. The germline V gene has CDR1 MNHNS and CDR2 SASEGT. CDR3 DNA sequence: TGTGCCAGCAGCCTCCCGAGGGGCCTCGAGAATCAGCCCCAGCATTTT. It is translated as CASSLPRGLENQPQHF.